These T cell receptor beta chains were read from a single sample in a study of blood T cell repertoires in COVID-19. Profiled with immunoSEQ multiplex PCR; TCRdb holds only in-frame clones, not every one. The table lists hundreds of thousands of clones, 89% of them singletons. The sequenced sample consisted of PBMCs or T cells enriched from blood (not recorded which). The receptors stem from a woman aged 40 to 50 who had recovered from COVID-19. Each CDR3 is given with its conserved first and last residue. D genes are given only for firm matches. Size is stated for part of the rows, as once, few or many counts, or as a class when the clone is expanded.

CDR3aa: CASSFRLDTLSYEQYF
v_gene: TRBV28
j_gene: TRBJ2-7
d_gene: NA
abundance: few

CDR3aa: CASSPGLAGGTDTQYF
v_gene: TRBV11-1
j_gene: TRBJ2-3
d_gene: TRBD2
abundance: once

CDR3aa: CASSRGFTEAFF
v_gene: TRBV12-3/TRBV12-4
j_gene: TRBJ1-1
d_gene: NA
abundance: NA

CDR3aa: CASWGHAYEQYF
v_gene: TRBV6-5
j_gene: TRBJ2-7
d_gene: NA
abundance: once

CDR3aa: CASSVTSGGAGEQFF
v_gene: TRBV7-9
j_gene: TRBJ2-1
d_gene: TRBD2
abundance: NA

CDR3aa: CASSLGDSYEQYF
v_gene: TRBV12-3/TRBV12-4
j_gene: TRBJ2-7
d_gene: TRBD1
abundance: NA

CDR3aa: CASSSEWAPKNIQYF
v_gene: TRBV7-2
j_gene: TRBJ2-4
d_gene: NA
abundance: NA

CDR3aa: CASSPQGTVDATNEKLFF
v_gene: TRBV9
j_gene: TRBJ1-4
d_gene: TRBD1
abundance: NA

CDR3aa: CASTPLRTVNTEAFF
v_gene: TRBV23-1
j_gene: TRBJ1-1
d_gene: NA
abundance: NA

CDR3aa: CASSLSETQYF
v_gene: TRBV12-3/TRBV12-4
j_gene: TRBJ2-5
d_gene: NA
abundance: NA

CDR3aa: CASSYLTTGGNTGELFF
v_gene: TRBV13
j_gene: TRBJ2-2
d_gene: TRBD1
abundance: once

CDR3aa: CASSLSGHGNAQYF
v_gene: TRBV3-1/TRBV3-2
j_gene: TRBJ2-7
d_gene: NA
abundance: NA

CDR3aa: CASSLAEEGEQFF
v_gene: TRBV5-4
j_gene: TRBJ2-1
d_gene: NA
abundance: NA

CDR3aa: CASRAGTSGNTGELFF
v_gene: TRBV3-1/TRBV3-2
j_gene: TRBJ2-2
d_gene: TRBD2
abundance: NA

CDR3aa: CASSLSTVDKKLFF
v_gene: TRBV7-9
j_gene: TRBJ1-4
d_gene: NA
abundance: NA

CDR3aa: CASADMLYPNYGYTF
v_gene: TRBV27
j_gene: TRBJ1-2
d_gene: NA
abundance: NA

CDR3aa: CASSLLGHDTGELFF
v_gene: TRBV7-3
j_gene: TRBJ2-2
d_gene: NA
abundance: NA

CDR3aa: CASSLGGQGVRGYTF
v_gene: TRBV7-2
j_gene: TRBJ1-2
d_gene: TRBD1
abundance: NA

CDR3aa: CATRQTNQPQHF
v_gene: TRBV28
j_gene: TRBJ1-5
d_gene: NA
abundance: NA

CDR3aa: CASSSRPDSYYSGANVLTF
v_gene: TRBV11-3
j_gene: TRBJ2-6
d_gene: NA
abundance: NA

CDR3aa: CATSDPTTGSNQPQHF
v_gene: TRBV24-1
j_gene: TRBJ1-5
d_gene: TRBD1
abundance: NA

CDR3aa: CASSLNAGEQFF
v_gene: TRBV14
j_gene: TRBJ2-1
d_gene: NA
abundance: NA

CDR3aa: CASSFGTGWDYGYTF
v_gene: TRBV7-8
j_gene: TRBJ1-2
d_gene: TRBD1
abundance: NA

CDR3aa: CASRARGDTQYF
v_gene: TRBV28
j_gene: TRBJ2-3
d_gene: NA
abundance: NA

CDR3aa: CASSKLSGGAGEQYF
v_gene: TRBV7-2
j_gene: TRBJ2-7
d_gene: TRBD2
abundance: once

CDR3aa: CASSLGGDYGYTF
v_gene: TRBV12-3/TRBV12-4
j_gene: TRBJ1-2
d_gene: NA
abundance: NA

CDR3aa: CASSYSGGTVNGYTF
v_gene: TRBV6-5
j_gene: TRBJ1-2
d_gene: NA
abundance: NA

CDR3aa: CASSLGAGPTDTQYF
v_gene: TRBV5-5
j_gene: TRBJ2-3
d_gene: TRBD2
abundance: few

CDR3aa: CASSAQGAGYEQYF
v_gene: TRBV25-1
j_gene: TRBJ2-7
d_gene: TRBD1
abundance: NA

CDR3aa: CSVNPLAGGQETQYF
v_gene: TRBV29-1
j_gene: TRBJ2-5
d_gene: TRBD2
abundance: NA

CDR3aa: CASSEVNSGNTIYF
v_gene: TRBV2
j_gene: TRBJ1-3
d_gene: NA
abundance: NA

CDR3aa: CASSSPGQLEAFF
v_gene: TRBV28
j_gene: TRBJ1-1
d_gene: NA
abundance: NA

CDR3aa: CASSTTGPLSGNTIYF
v_gene: TRBV19
j_gene: TRBJ1-3
d_gene: TRBD1
abundance: NA

CDR3aa: CASSRLAGDIEQYF
v_gene: TRBV6-5
j_gene: TRBJ2-7
d_gene: TRBD2
abundance: NA

CDR3aa: CASSSGDTGELFF
v_gene: TRBV25-1
j_gene: TRBJ2-2
d_gene: NA
abundance: NA

CDR3aa: CASSPPLRGQETQYF
v_gene: TRBV18
j_gene: TRBJ2-5
d_gene: NA
abundance: NA

CDR3aa: CASSVGSGGSNQPQHF
v_gene: TRBV9
j_gene: TRBJ1-5
d_gene: NA
abundance: NA

CDR3aa: CASRPSVYYEQYF
v_gene: TRBV10-1
j_gene: TRBJ2-7
d_gene: NA
abundance: NA

CDR3aa: CASSPRAGNTIYF
v_gene: TRBV19
j_gene: TRBJ1-3
d_gene: NA
abundance: few

CDR3aa: CASSLGRVSGANVLTF
v_gene: TRBV13
j_gene: TRBJ2-6
d_gene: NA
abundance: NA

CDR3aa: CASGLPSDYTYEQYF
v_gene: TRBV12-5
j_gene: TRBJ2-7
d_gene: NA
abundance: once

CDR3aa: CASSAQVNQPQHF
v_gene: TRBV28
j_gene: TRBJ1-5
d_gene: NA
abundance: NA

CDR3aa: CASSPGQGFYEQYF
v_gene: TRBV2
j_gene: TRBJ2-7
d_gene: TRBD1
abundance: NA

CDR3aa: CASKGGGRHTEAFF
v_gene: TRBV25-1
j_gene: TRBJ1-1
d_gene: NA
abundance: NA

CDR3aa: CASSQDRGFGYTF
v_gene: TRBV27
j_gene: TRBJ1-2
d_gene: TRBD1
abundance: few

CDR3aa: CASSHGDRSRTDTQYF
v_gene: TRBV3-1/TRBV3-2
j_gene: TRBJ2-3
d_gene: TRBD1
abundance: NA

CDR3aa: CASSYSPGMNTEAFF
v_gene: TRBV6-2/TRBV6-3
j_gene: TRBJ1-1
d_gene: NA
abundance: NA

CDR3aa: CATSLRDEQYF
v_gene: TRBV24-1
j_gene: TRBJ2-7
d_gene: NA
abundance: NA

CDR3aa: CASSYGDDEQFF
v_gene: TRBV5-6
j_gene: TRBJ2-1
d_gene: NA
abundance: once

CDR3aa: CASSVPGQGYQPQHF
v_gene: TRBV28
j_gene: TRBJ1-5
d_gene: TRBD1
abundance: NA

CDR3aa: CASSITWTGKSHEQYF
v_gene: TRBV19
j_gene: TRBJ2-7
d_gene: NA
abundance: NA